A single sample is the source of the 6 T cell receptor beta chains below, sequenced in a study of T cell responses to AZD1222 COVID-19 vaccine. Clones were read by immunoSEQ multiplex PCR, and TCRdb kept only the in-frame ones, dropping some. Here the sample spans over 100,000 clones, around 83% being singletons. The sequencing used peripheral blood, collected on day 0 of AZD1222 vaccination. The source of these receptors is an adult in good health.

On this clone itself: A read error may produce the germline difference seen at one junction end. Other DNA sequences of this sample code for an identical CDR3. V usage is TRBV29-1 and J usage is TRBJ2-5, with D tentatively TRBD2 (6 bases). CDR1 SQVTM and CDR2 ANQGSEA come from the germline V gene. The CDR3 has 11 residues. Here the CDR3 reads CSVDSRETQYF. DNA for the CDR3: TGCAGCGTCGACTCCCGGGAGACTCAGTACTTC.

About this clone itself: At the DNA level, this CDR3 is encoded by other sequences in the same sample as well. The chain employs TRBV19 and TRBJ1-5; maybe TRBD1 (6 bases). Germline V gene data show CDR1 as LNHDA and CDR2 as SQIVND (reference sequence). V was clipped by 4 bases and J by 0 bases, with 16 bases between them. This CDR3 has 17 amino acids. The CDR3 is CASSRDRKKNSNQPQHF. The CDR3 nucleotides read TGTGCCAGTAGTAGAGACAGGAAAAAAAATAGCAATCAGCCCCAGCATTTT.

The genes are TRBV10-3 and TRBJ1-3; 10 bases agree with TRBD1. With 6 bases clipped from V and 3 bases from J, the junction kept 8 bases outside the gene matches. The CDR3 totals 16 residues. Germline-derived CDR1 and CDR2 are ENHRY and SYGVKD. The DNA for the CDR3 is TGTGCCATCAGCAGACTGGGACAGGGGTTTGGAAACACCATATATTTT. Translating it yields CAISRLGQGFGNTIYF.

The chain recombines TRBV7-3 with TRBJ1-1; D is unclear. Germline values: CDR1 SGHTA, CDR2 FQGTGA. V lost 3 bases and J 0 bases, leaving 11 bases between the germline ends. This CDR3 region has 15 residues. This CDR3 reads CASSFAPVMNTEAFF. In nucleotides, the CDR3 is TGTGCCAGCAGCTTCGCGCCCGTTATGAACACTGAAGCTTTCTTT.

The V and J genes are TRBV7-2 and TRBJ1-3, with D unclear. This CDR3 region has 16 residues. V lost 4 bases, J lost 2 bases, and 15 bases lay in between. CDR1 and CDR2 (germline): SGHTA, FQGNSA. The CDR3 region has the DNA TGTGCCAGCAGCTACGCGGAGGTGGGAACTGGAAACACCATATATTTT. Protein: CASSYAEVGTGNTIYF.

On this clone: The sample contains more than one DNA sequence encoding this CDR3. CDR3 in amino acids: CASSDGHRTDTQYF. The CDR3, as DNA: TGTGCCAGCAGTGATGGGCATCGCACAGATACGCAGTATTTT. This chain uses TRBV6-4 with TRBJ2-3; D is undetermined. The V end was cut by 3 bases, the J end by 1 base, with 8 bases between. The germline V gene encodes CDR1 MRHNA and CDR2 SNTAGT. This CDR3 comprises 14 residues.